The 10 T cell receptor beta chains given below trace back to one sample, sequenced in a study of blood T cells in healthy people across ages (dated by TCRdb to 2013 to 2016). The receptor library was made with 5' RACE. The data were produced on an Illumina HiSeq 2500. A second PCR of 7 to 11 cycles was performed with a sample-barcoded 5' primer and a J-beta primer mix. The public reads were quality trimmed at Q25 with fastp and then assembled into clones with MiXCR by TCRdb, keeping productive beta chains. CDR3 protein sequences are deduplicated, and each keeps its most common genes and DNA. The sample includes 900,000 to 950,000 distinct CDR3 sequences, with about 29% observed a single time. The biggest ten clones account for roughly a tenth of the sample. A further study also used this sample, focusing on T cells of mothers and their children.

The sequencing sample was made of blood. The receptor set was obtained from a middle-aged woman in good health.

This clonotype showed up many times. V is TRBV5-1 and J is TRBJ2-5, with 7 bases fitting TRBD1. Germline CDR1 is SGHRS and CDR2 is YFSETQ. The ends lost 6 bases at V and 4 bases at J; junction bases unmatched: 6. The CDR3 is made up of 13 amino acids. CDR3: CASKETGTETQYF. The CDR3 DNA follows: TGCGCCAGCAAAGAGACAGGGACAGAGACCCAGTACTTC.

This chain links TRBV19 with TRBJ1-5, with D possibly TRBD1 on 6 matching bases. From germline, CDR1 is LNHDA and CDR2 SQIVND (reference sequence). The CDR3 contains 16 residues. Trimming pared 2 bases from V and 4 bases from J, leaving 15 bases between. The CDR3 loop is CASSIYTGQKNQPQHF. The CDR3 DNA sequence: TGTGCCAGTAGTATATATACAGGGCAGAAAAATCAGCCCCAGCATTTT. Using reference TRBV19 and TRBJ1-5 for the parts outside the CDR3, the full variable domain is DGGITQSPKYLFRKEGQNVTLSCEQNLNHDAMYWYRQDPGQGLRLIYYSQIVNDFQKGDIAEGYSVSREKKESFPLTVTSAQKNPTAFYLCASSIYTGQKNQPQHFGDGTRLSIL.

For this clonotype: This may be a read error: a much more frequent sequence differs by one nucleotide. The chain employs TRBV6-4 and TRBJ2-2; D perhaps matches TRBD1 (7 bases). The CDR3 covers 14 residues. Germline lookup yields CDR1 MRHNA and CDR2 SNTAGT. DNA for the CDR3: TGTGCCAGCAGCACAGGGGAGGACACCGGGGAGCTGGTTTTT. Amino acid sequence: CASSTGEDTGELVF.

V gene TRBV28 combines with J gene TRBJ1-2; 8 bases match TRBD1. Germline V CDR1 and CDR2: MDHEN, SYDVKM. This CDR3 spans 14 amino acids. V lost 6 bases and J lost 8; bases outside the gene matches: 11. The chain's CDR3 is CASRQIRGPGGYTF. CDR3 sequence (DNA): TGTGCCAGCAGACAAATCAGGGGGCCAGGAGGCTACACCTTC.

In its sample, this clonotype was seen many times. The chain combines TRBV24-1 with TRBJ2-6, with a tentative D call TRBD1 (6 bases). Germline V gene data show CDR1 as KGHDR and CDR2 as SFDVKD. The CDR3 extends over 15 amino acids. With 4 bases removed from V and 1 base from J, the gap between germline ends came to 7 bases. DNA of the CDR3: TGTGCCACCAGTGAGAGGGGGTCTGGGGCCAACGTCCTGACTTTC. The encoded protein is CATSERGSGANVLTF.

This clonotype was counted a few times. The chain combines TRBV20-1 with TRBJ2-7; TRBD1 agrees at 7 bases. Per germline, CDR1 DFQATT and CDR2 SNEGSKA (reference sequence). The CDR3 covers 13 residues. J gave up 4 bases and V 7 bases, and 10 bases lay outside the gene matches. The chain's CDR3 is CSVEGGAFYEQYF. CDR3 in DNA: TGCAGTGTCGAAGGGGGCGCGTTTTACGAGCAGTACTTC.

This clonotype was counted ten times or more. This CDR3 is CASSQEALAFSYNEQFF. The DNA of the CDR3 is TGTGCCAGCAGCCAAGAAGCCCTAGCTTTCTCCTACAATGAGCAGTTCTTC. V gene TRBV4-2 combines with J gene TRBJ2-1; tentatively, D is TRBD2 (5 bases). V lost 0 bases to trimming and J lost 0 bases, with 12 bases between them. The germline V gene has CDR1 LGHNA and CDR2 YNFKEQ. The length of the CDR3 is 17 residues.

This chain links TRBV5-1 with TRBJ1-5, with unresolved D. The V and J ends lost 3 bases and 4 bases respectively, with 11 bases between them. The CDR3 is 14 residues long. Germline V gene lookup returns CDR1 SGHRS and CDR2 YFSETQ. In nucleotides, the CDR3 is TGCGCCAGCAGCTCTGATTCCGGGAATCAGCCCCAGCATTTT. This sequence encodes CASSSDSGNQPQHF.

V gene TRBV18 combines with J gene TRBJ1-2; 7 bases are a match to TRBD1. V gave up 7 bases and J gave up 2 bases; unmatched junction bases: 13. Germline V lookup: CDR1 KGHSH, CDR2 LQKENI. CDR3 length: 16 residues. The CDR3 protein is CASCRTGTDKNYGYTF. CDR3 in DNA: TGTGCCAGCTGCCGGACCGGGACAGACAAAAACTATGGCTACACCTTC.

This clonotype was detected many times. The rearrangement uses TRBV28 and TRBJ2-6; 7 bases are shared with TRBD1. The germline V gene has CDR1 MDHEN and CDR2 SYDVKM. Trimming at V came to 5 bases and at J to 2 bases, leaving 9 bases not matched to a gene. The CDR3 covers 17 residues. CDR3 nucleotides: TGTGCCAGCAGTCGTAACAGGGGTCTGGCTGGGGCCAACGTCCTGACTTTC. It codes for CASSRNRGLAGANVLTF. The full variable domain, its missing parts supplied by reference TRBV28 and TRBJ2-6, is DVKVTQSSRYLVKRTGEKVFLECVQDMDHENMFWYRQDPGLGLRLIYFSYDVKMKEKGDIPEGYSVSREKKERFSLILESASTNQTSMYLCASSRNRGLAGANVLTFGAGSRLTVL.